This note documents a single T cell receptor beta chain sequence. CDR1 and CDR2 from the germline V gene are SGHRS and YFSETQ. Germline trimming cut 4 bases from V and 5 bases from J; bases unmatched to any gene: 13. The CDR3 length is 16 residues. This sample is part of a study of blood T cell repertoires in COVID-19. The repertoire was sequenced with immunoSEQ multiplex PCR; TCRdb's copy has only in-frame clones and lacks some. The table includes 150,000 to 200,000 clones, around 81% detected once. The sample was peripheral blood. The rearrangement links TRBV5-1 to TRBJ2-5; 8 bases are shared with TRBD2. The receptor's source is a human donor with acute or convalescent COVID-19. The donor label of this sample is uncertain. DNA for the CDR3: TGCGCCAGCAGCCGGGGCGGGGGGAGCCGAGTGGAGACCCAGTACTTC. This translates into CASSRGGGSRVETQYF.